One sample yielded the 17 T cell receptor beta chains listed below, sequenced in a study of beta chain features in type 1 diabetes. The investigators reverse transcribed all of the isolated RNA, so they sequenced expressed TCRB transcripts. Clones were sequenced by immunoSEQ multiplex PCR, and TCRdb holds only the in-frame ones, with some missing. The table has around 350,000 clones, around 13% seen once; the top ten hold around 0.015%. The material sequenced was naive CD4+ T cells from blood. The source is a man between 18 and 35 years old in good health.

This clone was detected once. The CDR3 loop is CAISPRGGRASKNIQYF. In nucleotides, the CDR3 is TGTGCCATCAGTCCACGGGGCGGGAGGGCCTCCAAAAACATTCAGTACTTC. The V call is TRBV10-3, the J call TRBJ2-4; TRBD2 agrees at 9 bases. This CDR3 comprises 17 residues. Germline assignment: CDR1 ENHRY and CDR2 SYGVKD. V was clipped by 5 bases and J by 2 bases; unmatched bases: 10.

CDR3 nucleotide sequence: TGTGCCTGGAGACTAGCGGCCTACGAGCAGTACTTC. The encoded protein is CAWRLAAYEQYF. V is TRBV30 and J is TRBJ2-7; 8 bases are a match to TRBD2. Unmatched junction bases numbered 0, after V lost 3 bases and J lost 2 bases. This CDR3 has 12 amino acids. CDR1 is GTSNPN, CDR2 SVGIG, per germline (reference sequence).

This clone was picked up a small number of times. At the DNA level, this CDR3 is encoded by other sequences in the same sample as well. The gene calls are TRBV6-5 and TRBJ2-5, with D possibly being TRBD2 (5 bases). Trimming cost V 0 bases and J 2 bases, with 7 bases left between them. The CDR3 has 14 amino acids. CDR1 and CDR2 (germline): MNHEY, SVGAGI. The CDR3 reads CASSYSTGQETQYF. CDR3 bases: TGTGCCAGCAGTTACTCGACGGGACAAGAGACCCAGTACTTC.

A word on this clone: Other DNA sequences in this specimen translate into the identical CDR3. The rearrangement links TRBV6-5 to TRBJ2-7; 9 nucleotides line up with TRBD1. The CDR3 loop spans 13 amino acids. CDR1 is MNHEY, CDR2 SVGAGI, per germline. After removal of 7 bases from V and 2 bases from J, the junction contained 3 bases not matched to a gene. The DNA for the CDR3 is TGTGCCAGCACCGGGACAGGGCCCTACGAGCAGTACTTC. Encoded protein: CASTGTGPYEQYF.

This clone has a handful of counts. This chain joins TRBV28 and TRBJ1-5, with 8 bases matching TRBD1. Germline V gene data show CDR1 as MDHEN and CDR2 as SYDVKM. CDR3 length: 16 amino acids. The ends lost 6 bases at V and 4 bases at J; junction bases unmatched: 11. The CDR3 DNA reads TGTGCCAGCAGCGCATACGGGACAGGACTAAATCAGCCCCAGCATTTT. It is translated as CASSAYGTGLNQPQHF.

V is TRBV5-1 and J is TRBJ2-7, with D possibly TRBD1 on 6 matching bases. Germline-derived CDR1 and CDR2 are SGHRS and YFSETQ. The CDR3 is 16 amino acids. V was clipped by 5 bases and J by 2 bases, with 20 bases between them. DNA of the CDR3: TGCGCCAGCAGTCGTGCGGGTGCAGGGGCTACCTACGAGCAGTACTTC. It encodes CASSRAGAGATYEQYF. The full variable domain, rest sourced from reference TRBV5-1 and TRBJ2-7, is KAGVTQTPRYLIKTRGQQVTLSCSPISGHRSVSWYQQTPGQGLQFLFEYFSETQRNKGNFPGRFSGRQFSNSRSEMNVSTLELGDSALYLCASSRAGAGATYEQYFGPGTRLTVT.

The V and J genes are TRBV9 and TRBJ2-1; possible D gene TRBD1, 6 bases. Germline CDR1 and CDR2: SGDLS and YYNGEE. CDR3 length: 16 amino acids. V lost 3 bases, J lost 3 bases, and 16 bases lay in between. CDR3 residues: CASSAFHRDGYNEQFF. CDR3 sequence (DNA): TGTGCCAGCAGCGCCTTCCACAGGGATGGCTACAATGAGCAGTTCTTC.

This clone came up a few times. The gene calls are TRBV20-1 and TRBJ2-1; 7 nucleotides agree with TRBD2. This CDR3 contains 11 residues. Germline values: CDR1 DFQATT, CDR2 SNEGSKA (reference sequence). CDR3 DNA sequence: TGCAGCCCGTCTAGCGGTAATGAGCAGTTCTTC. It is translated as CSPSSGNEQFF.

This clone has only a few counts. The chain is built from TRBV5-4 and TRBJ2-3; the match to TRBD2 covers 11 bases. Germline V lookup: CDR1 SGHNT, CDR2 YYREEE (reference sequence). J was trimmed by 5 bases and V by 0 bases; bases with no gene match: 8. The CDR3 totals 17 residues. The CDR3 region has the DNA TGTGCCAGCAGCTTGGTCTCTAGCGGGAGGCTGGGAGATACGCAGTATTTT. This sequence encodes CASSLVSSGRLGDTQYF.

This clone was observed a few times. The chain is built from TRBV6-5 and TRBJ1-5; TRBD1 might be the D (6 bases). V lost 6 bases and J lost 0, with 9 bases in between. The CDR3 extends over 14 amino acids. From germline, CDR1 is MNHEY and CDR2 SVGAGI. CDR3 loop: CASRRGYSNQPQHF. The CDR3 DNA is TGTGCCAGCAGGAGGGGGTATAGCAATCAGCCCCAGCATTTT.

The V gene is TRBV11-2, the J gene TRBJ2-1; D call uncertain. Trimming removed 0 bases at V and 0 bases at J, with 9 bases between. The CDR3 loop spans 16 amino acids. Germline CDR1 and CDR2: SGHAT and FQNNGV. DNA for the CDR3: TGTGCCAGCAGCTTAGAGGTCCACAGCTCCTACAATGAGCAGTTCTTC. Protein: CASSLEVHSSYNEQFF.

Written as DNA, the CDR3 is TGTGCCAGCAGTGAAGGGCTGGCTGGGGCCAACGTCCTGACTTTC. This sequence encodes CASSEGLAGANVLTF. V is TRBV2 and J is TRBJ2-6; no clear D gene. This CDR3 contains 15 residues. Germline V gene lookup returns CDR1 SNHLY and CDR2 FYNNEI. V shed 1 base and J shed 2 bases, with 6 bases lying between them.

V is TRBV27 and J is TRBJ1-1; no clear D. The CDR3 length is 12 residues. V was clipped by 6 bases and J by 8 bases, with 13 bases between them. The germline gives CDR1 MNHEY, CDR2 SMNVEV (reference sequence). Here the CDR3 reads CASRILGGEAFF. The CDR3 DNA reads TGTGCCAGCAGGATTTTAGGAGGGGAAGCTTTCTTT.

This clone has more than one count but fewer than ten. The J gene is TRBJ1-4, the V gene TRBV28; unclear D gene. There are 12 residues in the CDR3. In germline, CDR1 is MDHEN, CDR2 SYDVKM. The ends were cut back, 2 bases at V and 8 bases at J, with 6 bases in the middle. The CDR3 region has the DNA TGTGCCAGCAGTTTACTGGGCGAAAAACTGTTTTTT. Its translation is CASSLLGEKLFF. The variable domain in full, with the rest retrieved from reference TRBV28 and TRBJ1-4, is DVKVTQSSRYLVKRTGEKVFLECVQDMDHENMFWYRQDPGLGLRLIYFSYDVKMKEKGDIPEGYSVSREKKERFSLILESASTNQTSMYLCASSLLGEKLFFGSGTQLSVL.

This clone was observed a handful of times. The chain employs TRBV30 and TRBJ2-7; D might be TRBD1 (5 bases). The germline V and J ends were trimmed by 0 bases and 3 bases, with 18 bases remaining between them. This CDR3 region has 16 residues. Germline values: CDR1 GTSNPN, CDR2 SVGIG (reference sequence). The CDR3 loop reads CAWSVRNNWGLYEQYF. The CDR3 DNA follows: TGTGCCTGGAGTGTACGGAATAATTGGGGCCTCTACGAGCAGTACTTC.

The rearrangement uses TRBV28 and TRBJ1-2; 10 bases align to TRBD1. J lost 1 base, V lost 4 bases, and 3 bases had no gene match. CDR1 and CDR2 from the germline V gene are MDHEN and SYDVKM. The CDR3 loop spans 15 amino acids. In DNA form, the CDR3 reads TGTGCCAGCAGTTCCGGGACAGGGGATAACTATGGCTACACCTTC. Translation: CASSSGTGDNYGYTF.

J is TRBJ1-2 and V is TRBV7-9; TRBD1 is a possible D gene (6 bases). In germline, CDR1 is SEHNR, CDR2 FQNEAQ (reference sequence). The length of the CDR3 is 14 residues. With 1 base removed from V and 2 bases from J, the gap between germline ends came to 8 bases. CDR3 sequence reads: CASSLGTANYGYTF. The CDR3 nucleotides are TGTGCCAGCAGCTTAGGGACAGCCAACTATGGCTACACCTTC.